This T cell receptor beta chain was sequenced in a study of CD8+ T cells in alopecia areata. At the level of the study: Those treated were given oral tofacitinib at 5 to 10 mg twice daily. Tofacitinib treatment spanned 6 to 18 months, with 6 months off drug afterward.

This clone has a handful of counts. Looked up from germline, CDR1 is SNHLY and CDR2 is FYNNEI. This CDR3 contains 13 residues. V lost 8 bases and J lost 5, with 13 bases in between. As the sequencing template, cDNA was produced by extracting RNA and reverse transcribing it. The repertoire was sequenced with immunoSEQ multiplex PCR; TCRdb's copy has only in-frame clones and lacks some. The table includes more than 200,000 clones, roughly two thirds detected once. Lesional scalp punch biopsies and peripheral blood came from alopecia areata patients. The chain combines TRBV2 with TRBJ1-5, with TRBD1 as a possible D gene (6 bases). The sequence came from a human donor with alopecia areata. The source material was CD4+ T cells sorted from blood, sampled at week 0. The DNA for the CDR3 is TGTGCCAGCCTGGACAGCGAGGATCAGCCCCAGCATTTT. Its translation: CASLDSEDQPQHF.